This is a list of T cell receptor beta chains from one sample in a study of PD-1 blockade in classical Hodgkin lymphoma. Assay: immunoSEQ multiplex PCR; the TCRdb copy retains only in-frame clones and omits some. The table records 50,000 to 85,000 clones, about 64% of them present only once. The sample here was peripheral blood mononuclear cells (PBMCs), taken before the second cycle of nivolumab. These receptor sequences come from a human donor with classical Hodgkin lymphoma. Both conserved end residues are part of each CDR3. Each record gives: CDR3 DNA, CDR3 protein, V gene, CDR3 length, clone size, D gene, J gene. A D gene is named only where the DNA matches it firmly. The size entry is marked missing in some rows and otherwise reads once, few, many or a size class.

TGTGCCTGGAGAAAACGGCGCCAAGAGACCCAGTACTTC	CAWRKRRQETQYF	TRBV30	13	.	.	TRBJ2-5
TGTGCCAGCAGGCTACAGGGGCGAGAGACCCAGTACTTC	CASRLQGRETQYF	TRBV28	13	.	TRBD1	TRBJ2-5
TGTGCCTGGAATGTGTGGGGGGACACTGAAGCTTTCTTT	CAWNVWGDTEAFF	TRBV30	13	.	.	TRBJ1-1
TGTGCCAGCAGCCTTAACAGGGATCAGCCCCAGCATTTT	CASSLNRDQPQHF	TRBV11-2	13	.	.	TRBJ1-5
TGTGCCAGCAGTTTTCGAGTCAGGGGGCTAAGGTCTAATGAAAAACTGTTTTTT	CASSFRVRGLRSNEKLFF	TRBV28	18	few	TRBD1	TRBJ1-4
TGTGCCACCAGCAGAGGTGAGGTAGCGGATGAAAAACTGTTTTTT	CATSRGEVADEKLFF	TRBV15	15	.	.	TRBJ1-4
TGTGCCAGCAGCCTCCAAAAGACCCAGTACTTC	CASSLQKTQYF	TRBV5-8	11	.	.	TRBJ2-5
TGCGCCAGCAGCAACAGGGGAGAGACCCAGTACTTC	CASSNRGETQYF	TRBV5-1	12	.	TRBD1	TRBJ2-5
TGTGCCAGCTCACCACCGGTTCCTGCAGGGGAAAAACTGTTTTTT	CASSPPVPAGEKLFF	TRBV18	15	.	.	TRBJ1-4
TGTGCCAGCAGGACGGGTGAGGGATACACTGAAGCTTTCTTT	CASRTGEGYTEAFF	TRBV11-2	14	.	.	TRBJ1-1
TGTGCCAGCAGCCGAAGGGCTACCGGGACTAGCGGCACCCTGAGTGAGCAGTTCTTC	CASSRRATGTSGTLSEQFF	TRBV7-9	19	.	TRBD2	TRBJ2-1
TGCGCCAGCAAGTGGAGGCCGCAGGGGTACCAAGAGACCCAGTACTTC	CASKWRPQGYQETQYF	TRBV5-1	16	.	.	TRBJ2-5
TGTGCCAGCAGTTTAAGACAGGGATTTACCCTGAACACCATATATTTT	CASSLRQGFTLNTIYF	TRBV28	16	.	TRBD1	TRBJ1-3
TGTGCCAGCAGATCGGGTTGGGGGACAGGGGGCTATGGCTACACCTTC	CASRSGWGTGGYGYTF	TRBV28	16	.	TRBD1	TRBJ1-2
TGTGCCAGCAGCTTAAGGGGGATTTGGGGAACGGATGAGCAGTTCTTC	CASSLRGIWGTDEQFF	TRBV7-2	16	.	.	TRBJ2-1
TGTGCCAGCAGTGATGGACAGGGAATTCAGCCCCAGCATTTT	CASSDGQGIQPQHF	TRBV6-1	14	.	TRBD1	TRBJ1-5
TGCGGCCTCTATGACAGCTATGGCTACACCTTC	CGLYDSYGYTF	TRBV20-1	11	many	.	TRBJ1-2
TGCGCCAGCAGCTTGATGGTACATGATGGCTACACCTTC	CASSLMVHDGYTF	TRBV5-1	13	.	.	TRBJ1-2
TGTGCCAGCAGCAACCCGGAGGGAGGGTTGAGCGGCTACACCTTC	CASSNPEGGLSGYTF	TRBV7-3	15	.	.	TRBJ1-2
TGTGCCAGCAGTGGGGGCTCGGACTCTACTAGGGAGACCCAGTACTTC	CASSGGSDSTRETQYF	TRBV9	16	.	.	TRBJ2-5
TGTGCCAGCAGACCTCGGGACAGGATAGCTGCAACTAATGAAAAACTGTTTTTT	CASRPRDRIAATNEKLFF	TRBV27	18	once	TRBD1	TRBJ1-4
TGTGCCAGCAGCCAACATTCGGCACAGGGATATGGCTACACCTTC	CASSQHSAQGYGYTF	TRBV7-3	15	few	.	TRBJ1-2
TGCGCCAGCTACCTACAGGGAACCACAGATACGCAGTATTTT	CASYLQGTTDTQYF	TRBV5-1	14	.	.	TRBJ2-3
TGCGCCAGCAGCTTGGGGACTAGCGGGAGTAATGAGCAGTTCTTC	CASSLGTSGSNEQFF	TRBV5-1	15	.	TRBD2	TRBJ2-1
TGTGCCAGCAGTACTACTAGACGGTCCAGAGAGGATACGCAGTATTTT	CASSTTRRSREDTQYF	TRBV28	16	.	.	TRBJ2-3
TGTGCCATCGAACGTGGGCATACGCAGTATTTT	CAIERGHTQYF	TRBV2	11	.	.	TRBJ2-3
TGTGCCAGCAGTGAAGAAACAGCCACAGATACGCAGTATTTT	CASSEETATDTQYF	TRBV25-1	14	.	.	TRBJ2-3
TGCGCCAGCAGCGGCACTACAACCGGGACAGGGAAAAACGAAGCTTTCTTT	CASSGTTTGTGKNEAFF	TRBV5-1	17	.	TRBD1	TRBJ1-1
TGTGCCAGCAGCTGGGGGACAGGGGCCTACGAGCAGTACTTC	CASSWGTGAYEQYF	TRBV9	14	.	TRBD1	TRBJ2-7
TGTGCCAGTAGTATAGGGGACCGGTATGGCTACACCTTC	CASSIGDRYGYTF	TRBV19	13	.	.	TRBJ1-2
TGTGCCAGCAGTCATATTTCGGGTGGGCCAGATACGCAGTATTTT	CASSHISGGPDTQYF	TRBV28	15	.	.	TRBJ2-3
TGCGCCAGCAGCTTGGATTCGCGGGACAGGGGAACCGGGGAGCTGTTTTTT	CASSLDSRDRGTGELFF	TRBV5-1	17	few	TRBD1	TRBJ2-2
TGTGCCAGCAGTCCGTTCCCGACAGGCCCCACAGATACGCAGTATTTT	CASSPFPTGPTDTQYF	TRBV28	16	.	.	TRBJ2-3
TGCAGCGCCCTCGGGACAGGGGGCGAGCAGCCCCAGCATTTT	CSALGTGGEQPQHF	TRBV29-1	14	.	TRBD1	TRBJ1-5
TGTGCCAGCAGTTCCGGGTCCTCGAGGGGAAACACCATATATTTT	CASSSGSSRGNTIYF	TRBV6-6	15	.	.	TRBJ1-3
TGTGCCAGCAGTTCGGGACAGGGCTTTAATCAGCCCCAGCATTTT	CASSSGQGFNQPQHF	TRBV6-6	15	once	TRBD1	TRBJ1-5
TGCGCCAGCAGCCAGGGAATCATGAACACTGAAGCTTTCTTT	CASSQGIMNTEAFF	TRBV5-1	14	.	.	TRBJ1-1
TGTGCCAGTAGTATGCTTCCTGGGGCCAACGTCCTGACTTTC	CASSMLPGANVLTF	TRBV19	14	.	.	TRBJ2-6
TGTGCCAGCTCATTTATACCAGGGGTCGGTATCTCCTATAATTCACCCCTCCACTTT	CASSFIPGVGISYNSPLHF	TRBV18	19	.	.	TRBJ1-6
TGTGCCAGCAGCTTAGCGGAATTTATCCGCGAAAAACTGTTTTTT	CASSLAEFIREKLFF	TRBV7-9	15	.	.	TRBJ1-4
TGTGCCACCAGCAGATCCGGACAGCCCAATCAGCCCCAGCATTTT	CATSRSGQPNQPQHF	TRBV15	15	few	.	TRBJ1-5
TGTGCCTGGAGTGGGTACAGGCCTAATCAGCCCCAGCATTTT	CAWSGYRPNQPQHF	TRBV30	14	once	.	TRBJ1-5
TGTGCCTGGACCCAACACGCTGGAGATACGCAGTATTTT	CAWTQHAGDTQYF	TRBV30	13	.	.	TRBJ2-3
TGTGCCAGCAAGGTGGACGGAACTGGAAACACCATATATTTT	CASKVDGTGNTIYF	TRBV2	14	.	.	TRBJ1-3
TGTGCCAGCAGCTTAACGGGAGGTGAGAATGAGCAGTTCTTC	CASSLTGGENEQFF	TRBV7-3	14	.	.	TRBJ2-1
TGTGCCAGCAGCTTGGGGCAGAGCAGAGGCCAAGAGACCCAGTACTTC	CASSLGQSRGQETQYF	TRBV7-3	16	.	.	TRBJ2-5
TGTGCCTGGGTGGGACTCCCGAACACTGAAGCTTTCTTT	CAWVGLPNTEAFF	TRBV30	13	few	.	TRBJ1-1
TGTGCCTGGGACACTGTACAGGGGGTAGAAGAGACCCAGTACTTC	CAWDTVQGVEETQYF	TRBV30	15	few	TRBD1	TRBJ2-5
TGTGCCAGCAGCGTTCGGGAGGGCCTCACAGATACGCAGTATTTT	CASSVREGLTDTQYF	TRBV9	15	.	TRBD2	TRBJ2-3
.	CASSFLWTDTQYF	TRBV7-6	13	.	.	TRBJ2-3
TGCAGCGTTGAACGAGGGACAGGGGGCTATGGCTACACCTTC	CSVERGTGGYGYTF	TRBV29-1	14	.	TRBD1	TRBJ1-2
TGTGCCAGCAGTTCCAGGGGTCAAGTCGGGGAGCTGTTTTTT	CASSSRGQVGELFF	TRBV6-5	14	once	.	TRBJ2-2
TGTGCCTGGAGCGAGACAGATAGCAATCAGCCCCAGCATTTT	CAWSETDSNQPQHF	TRBV30	14	.	.	TRBJ1-5
TGTGCCAGCAGCTATCAGCTGACTCTGAACACTGAAGCTTTCTTT	CASSYQLTLNTEAFF	TRBV9	15	.	.	TRBJ1-1
TGTGCCAGCAGCGTAGCTGGGAGCTCTGGAAACACCATATATTTT	CASSVAGSSGNTIYF	TRBV9	15	.	.	TRBJ1-3